The 29 T cell receptor beta chains given below trace back to one sample, sequenced in a study of T cell responses to AZD1222 COVID-19 vaccine. Assay: immunoSEQ multiplex PCR; the TCRdb copy retains only in-frame clones and omits some. The sample holds 150,000 to 200,000 clones, roughly 89% seen once. The sequencing used peripheral blood, collected on day 0 of AZD1222 vaccination. All receptors derive from an adult in good health.

This chain joins TRBV10-3 and TRBJ1-5; D may be TRBD1 (6 bases). CDR1 is ENHRY and CDR2 is SYGVKD in the germline V gene. This CDR3 is 15 amino acids long. V was shortened by 6 bases and J by 3 bases, with 15 bases between the two germline ends. CDR3 nucleotides: TGTGCCATCAGGGGGGGCCGGGACCCCAATCAGCCCCAGCATTTT. Translation gives CAIRGGRDPNQPQHF.

The chain uses TRBV11-2 and TRBJ2-3; D is perhaps TRBD1 (5 bases). Trimming shortened V by 5 bases and J by 2 bases, and 8 bases separated the two germline ends. The CDR3 has 13 residues. Per the germline V gene, CDR1 is SGHAT and CDR2 is FQNNGV. The CDR3 DNA follows: TGTGCCAGCAGCCGGACAACCACAGATACGCAGTATTTT. Translated, it gives CASSRTTTDTQYF.

V is TRBV28 and J is TRBJ2-1; 16 bases match TRBD2. Germline V gene data show CDR1 as MDHEN and CDR2 as SYDVKM. This CDR3 comprises 21 residues. With 4 bases clipped from V and 5 bases from J, the junction kept 17 bases outside the gene matches. This chain's CDR3 is CASSSITGTSGGGQIHNEQFF. The CDR3 DNA sequence: TGTGCCAGCAGTTCAATCACCGGGACTAGCGGGGGGGGCCAAATCCACAATGAGCAGTTCTTC.

The chain is built from TRBV29-1 and TRBJ1-3, with D uncertain. Germline-derived CDR1 and CDR2 are SQVTM and ANQGSEA. The ends were cut back, 4 bases at V and 0 bases at J, with 7 bases in the middle. This CDR3 contains 13 residues. CDR3 in DNA: TGCAGCGTTGGTAGGGACTCTGGAAACACCATATATTTT. Its translation: CSVGRDSGNTIYF.

J is TRBJ1-2 and V is TRBV6-5; no firm D call. Germline lookup yields CDR1 MNHEY and CDR2 SVGAGI. This CDR3 has 15 amino acids. Trimming shortened V by 0 bases and J by 3 bases, and 11 bases separated the two germline ends. Here the CDR3 reads CASSYSRDPDYGYTF. Written as DNA, the CDR3 is TGTGCCAGCAGTTACTCGAGGGATCCGGACTATGGCTACACCTTC.

The V call is TRBV10-3, the J call TRBJ1-3; D gene ambiguous. The CDR3 length is 16 residues. The germline CDR1 and CDR2 sequences are ENHRY and SYGVKD. The germline V and J ends were trimmed by 2 bases and 0 bases, with 11 bases remaining between them. CDR3 residues: CAISEGRPSSGNTIYF. DNA for the CDR3: TGTGCCATCAGTGAGGGCAGGCCCAGCTCTGGAAACACCATATATTTT.

V usage is TRBV3-1 (or the pseudogene TRBV3-2) and J usage is TRBJ1-4, with D possibly TRBD1 on 5 matching bases. Germline V gene data show CDR1 as LGHDT and CDR2 as YNNKEL (reference sequence). The CDR3 runs to 15 residues. With 0 bases removed from V and 6 bases from J, the gap between germline ends came to 11 bases. CDR3 protein: CASSQESGGDEKLFF. CDR3 DNA: TGTGCCAGCAGCCAAGAATCCGGGGGGGATGAAAAACTGTTTTTT.

This chain links TRBV10-3 with TRBJ2-7, with D possibly TRBD2 on 5 matching bases. The CDR3 has 13 amino acids. The V end lost 8 bases, the J end lost 1 base, and 12 bases lay between the germline ends. Germline V CDR1 and CDR2: ENHRY, SYGVKD. CDR3 coding DNA: TGTGCCATCGGGGAGACTGGATCCTACGAGCAGTACTTC. Its protein product is CAIGETGSYEQYF.

CDR3 residues: CASSRTANTEAFF. The CDR3 DNA reads as TGTGCCAGCTCAAGGACAGCCAACACTGAAGCTTTCTTT. The chain links TRBV18 to TRBJ1-1; TRBD1 might be the D (6 bases). The CDR3 totals 13 residues. Trimming removed 5 bases from V and 2 bases from J, with 9 bases in between. The germline CDR1 and CDR2 sequences are KGHSH and LQKENI.

J is TRBJ2-5 and V is TRBV25-1; D remains unclear. V gave up 1 base and J gave up 4 bases, with 16 bases separating them. The CDR3 totals 16 residues. CDR1 and CDR2 (germline): MGHDK, SYGVNS. The CDR3 sequence is CASSESTTGWGETQYF. The CDR3 nucleotides are TGTGCCAGCAGTGAATCTACTACCGGTTGGGGAGAGACCCAGTACTTC.

The chain links TRBV10-1 to TRBJ1-5, with TRBD1 matching 9 bases. Germline V gene lookup returns CDR1 WNHNN and CDR2 SYGVQD (reference sequence). Trimming at V came to 0 bases and at J to 4 bases, leaving 1 base not matched to a gene. There are 15 residues in the CDR3. The CDR3 reads CASSESGQGNQPQHF. DNA for the CDR3: TGCGCCAGCAGTGAGTCTGGACAGGGGAATCAGCCCCAGCATTTT.

The rearrangement uses TRBV24-1 and TRBJ1-5; tentatively, D is TRBD1 (5 bases). V was cut by 4 bases and J by 5 bases, with 14 bases left in between. CDR1 is KGHDR, CDR2 SFDVKD, per germline. The CDR3 covers 15 residues. The CDR3: CATSDNRFNDQPQHF. CDR3 nucleotide sequence: TGTGCCACCAGTGACAACAGGTTTAACGATCAGCCCCAGCATTTT.

The rearrangement links TRBV28 to TRBJ2-5, with D perhaps TRBD2 (6 bases). This CDR3 is built from 15 residues. The germline gives CDR1 MDHEN, CDR2 SYDVKM. With 6 bases removed from V and 1 base from J, the gap between germline ends came to 15 bases. The CDR3 protein is CASSPPAGPQETQYF. The CDR3 DNA is TGTGCCAGCAGCCCCCCAGCGGGCCCCCAAGAGACCCAGTACTTC.

The rearrangement uses TRBV19 and TRBJ1-4; D gene unclear. Trimming took 1 base from V and 7 from J, leaving 10 bases between them. CDR1 is LNHDA and CDR2 is SQIVND in the germline V gene (reference sequence). The CDR3 totals 14 residues. CDR3 loop: CASSIGDGSEKLFF. In nucleotides, the CDR3 is TGTGCCAGTAGTATAGGAGACGGGAGTGAAAAACTGTTTTTT.

This chain uses TRBV6-5 with TRBJ1-6; D may be TRBD1 (6 bases). This CDR3 is 15 amino acids long. Trimming removed 5 bases from V and 10 bases from J, with 18 bases in between. In germline, CDR1 is MNHEY, CDR2 SVGAGI. DNA of the CDR3: TGTGCCAGCAGTCGCAGGGGCGCAAGGTCCTCACCCCTCCACTTT. This codes for CASSRRGARSSPLHF.

The chain's CDR3 is CATSDLGTAGELFF. CDR3 in DNA: TGTGCCACCAGTGACCTAGGCACAGCCGGGGAGCTGTTTTTT. The chain carries TRBV24-1 and TRBJ2-2; no firm D call. The CDR3 sequence is 14 residues long. Trimming shortened V by 4 bases and J by 6 bases, and 11 bases separated the two germline ends. The germline CDR1 and CDR2 sequences are KGHDR and SFDVKD.

The gene calls are TRBV14 and TRBJ2-1; 8 bases are a match to TRBD2. In germline, CDR1 is SGHDN, CDR2 FVKESK. V was pared by 0 bases and J by 3 bases, with 4 bases of the junction left unmatched. This CDR3 has 16 amino acids. This CDR3 reads CASSQEGSGVYNEQFF. Here the CDR3 DNA reads TGTGCCAGCAGCCAAGAAGGTAGCGGGGTCTACAATGAGCAGTTCTTC.

Of note for this clone: A junction end diverges from the germline sequence, so it may reflect a read error. The gene calls are TRBV15 and TRBJ2-4, with TRBD1 matching over 7 bases. Germline V gene sequence: CDR1 LNHNV, CDR2 YYDKDF (reference sequence). The CDR3 runs to 15 residues. This chain's CDR3 is CATSRDRVGKNIQYF. CDR3 nucleotides: TGTGCCACCAGCCGAGACAGGGTTGGCAAAAACATTCAGTACTTC.

This chain uses TRBV2 with TRBJ1-4, with D possibly matching TRBD1 (5 bases). There are 14 residues in the CDR3. V was clipped by 6 bases and J by 3 bases, with 11 bases between them. CDR1 SNHLY and CDR2 FYNNEI come from the germline V gene. The CDR3 loop is CASRGDGANEKLFF. The CDR3 region has the DNA TGTGCCAGCAGGGGGGACGGAGCTAATGAAAAACTGTTTTTT.

J is TRBJ1-1 and V is TRBV28; 8 bases are shared with TRBD1. V was clipped by 2 bases and J by 6 bases; unmatched bases: 2. Germline lookup yields CDR1 MDHEN and CDR2 SYDVKM. CDR3 length: 13 amino acids. The CDR3 region has the DNA TGTGCCAGCAGTTTACAGGGGGCGGCTGAAGCTTTCTTT. This gives the protein CASSLQGAAEAFF.

The chain carries TRBV13 and TRBJ2-3; 8 bases fit TRBD2. This CDR3 spans 15 amino acids. Looked up from germline, CDR1 is PRHDT and CDR2 is FYEKMQ (reference sequence). Trimming took 0 bases from V and 6 from J; bases not matched to a gene: 5. CDR3 DNA sequence: TGTGCCAGCAGCTTAGGCCGGCGGGAGGTCGATACGCAGTATTTT. It specifies CASSLGRREVDTQYF.

In this sample, this clone turned up a few times. The CDR3 reads CASSLGQGTPGNTIYF. For the CDR3, the DNA is TGTGCCAGCAGCTTAGGACAGGGAACTCCTGGAAACACCATATATTTT. The V and J genes are TRBV7-6 and TRBJ1-3; the match to TRBD1 covers 7 bases. The ends lost 1 base at V and 2 bases at J; junction bases unmatched: 5. The CDR3 runs 16 residues. The germline CDR1 and CDR2 sequences are SGHVS and FNYEAQ.

V gene TRBV6-5 combines with J gene TRBJ1-6; tentative D call: TRBD1 (5 bases). This CDR3 comprises 11 residues. Germline V lookup: CDR1 MNHEY, CDR2 SVGAGI. Trimming took off 11 bases at V and 10 bases at J, with 12 bases between the two ends. CDR3 region: CASAGGSPLHF. Written as DNA, the CDR3 is TGTGCCTCGGCGGGGGGGTCACCCCTCCACTTT.

This clone was counted between two and nine times. The rearrangement uses TRBV7-9 and TRBJ2-7; 7 bases fit TRBD1. Per germline, CDR1 SEHNR and CDR2 FQNEAQ (reference sequence). V gave up 4 bases and J gave up 5 bases; unmatched junction bases: 14. The CDR3 spans 16 residues. The CDR3, as DNA: TGTGCCAGCAGCTACCCCCCGACAGGGAGTTTCCACGAGCAGTACTTC. It codes for CASSYPPTGSFHEQYF.

This rearrangement joins TRBV15 to TRBJ2-5, with 7 bases fitting TRBD2. Germline CDR1 LNHNV, CDR2 YYDKDF (reference sequence). The V segment lost 5 bases and the J segment 5 bases; nucleotides outside the gene matches: 11. The CDR3 is 15 residues long. The CDR3 sequence: CATSGEREGRETQYF. The CDR3 nucleotides read TGTGCCACCAGCGGCGAGAGGGAGGGACGGGAGACCCAGTACTTC.

The chain recombines TRBV12-5 with TRBJ1-1, with 8 bases lining up with TRBD1. The CDR3 loop spans 17 amino acids. Looked up from germline, CDR1 is LGHNT and CDR2 is FRNRAP. The V and J ends lost 2 bases and 0 bases, in that order; junction bases with no gene match: 8. This CDR3 reads CASGLIKPGGLNTEAFF. The CDR3 nucleotides read TGTGCTAGTGGTTTGATAAAACCAGGGGGCTTGAACACTGAAGCTTTCTTT.

The gene calls are TRBV3-1 (or the pseudogene TRBV3-2) and TRBJ1-2; possibly TRBD1 for D (6 bases). CDR3 length: 14 amino acids. V was trimmed by 4 bases and J by 7 bases, leaving 16 bases between them. Germline lookup yields CDR1 LGHDT and CDR2 YNNKEL (reference sequence). As DNA, the CDR3 is TGTGCCAGCAGCCCCTACCGGGGGCGAGGTGGCTACACCTTC. Translation: CASSPYRGRGGYTF.

The J gene is TRBJ1-5, the V gene TRBV28; the D gene is possibly TRBD1 (5 bases). Trimming took 10 bases from V and 2 from J, leaving 18 bases between them. Germline V gene lookup returns CDR1 MDHEN and CDR2 SYDVKM. The CDR3 has 15 residues. CDR3 sequence (DNA): TGTGCCACCACCTGGGGCAGTACCCGCAATCAGCCCCAGCATTTT. It codes for CATTWGSTRNQPQHF.

The table lists this clone with a few counts. The CDR3 loop is CASSESFRSGPSTDTQYF. CDR3 bases: TGTGCCAGCAGTGAAAGTTTCCGTAGCGGTCCTAGCACAGATACGCAGTATTTT. The genes are TRBV6-1 and TRBJ2-3; the D gene is possibly TRBD2 (6 bases). The length of the CDR3 is 18 residues. CDR1 MNHNS and CDR2 SASEGT come from the germline V gene. With 2 bases removed from V and 0 bases from J, the gap between germline ends came to 18 bases.